Listed below are T cell receptor beta chains from one sample, sequenced in a study of blood T cell repertoires in COVID-19. The assay was immunoSEQ multiplex PCR, and TCRdb's table has in-frame clones only and misses some. The sample comprises 300,000 to 400,000 clones, 87% of which are singletons, and 1% rests with the top ten. The specimen sequenced was peripheral blood. The receptors were gathered from a man in his fifties or sixties with active or convalescent COVID-19. CDR3s include the opening cysteine and the closing phenylalanine or tryptophan. D genes are given only for firm matches. Only some rows state a clone size, as once, few, many or a class for expanded clones.

CDR3 protein	CDR3 DNA	J gene	D gene	V gene	clone size
CASSESGGDQPQHF	TGTGCCAGTTCGGAGTCAGGAGGAGATCAGCCCCAGCATTTT	TRBJ1-5	NA	TRBV19	few
CASSLATPDRGGETQYF	TGCGCCAGCAGCTTGGCCACCCCGGACAGGGGCGGGGAGACCCAGTACTTC	TRBJ2-5	TRBD1	TRBV5-1	NA
CASSLLSGSDEQYF	TGCGCCAGCAGCTTACTTAGCGGGAGTGACGAGCAGTACTTC	TRBJ2-7	TRBD2	TRBV5-1	NA
CASSLAVSGNTIYF	TGCGCCAGCAGCTTGGCAGTCTCTGGAAACACCATATATTTT	TRBJ1-3	NA	TRBV5-1	NA
CASSPSYSNQPQHF	TGTGCCAGCAGCCCGTCTTATAGCAATCAGCCCCAGCATTTT	TRBJ1-5	NA	TRBV6-2/TRBV6-3	NA
CASSYQGWAEAFF	TGTGCCAGCAGTTACCAGGGGTGGGCTGAAGCTTTCTTT	TRBJ1-1	NA	TRBV6-6	NA
CASSQSRGSSGNTIYF	TGTGCCAGCAGCCAAAGCCGCGGGAGCTCTGGAAACACCATATATTTT	TRBJ1-3	NA	TRBV7-9	NA
CASGAGARNEKLFF	TGTGCCAGCGGGGCAGGGGCGCGAAATGAAAAACTGTTTTTT	TRBJ1-4	NA	TRBV27	NA
CASSWRGGATNEKLFF	TGTGCCAGCAGTTGGAGGGGAGGTGCAACTAATGAAAAACTGTTTTTT	TRBJ1-4	NA	TRBV28	NA
CASSQEGQDTDTQYF	TGTGCCAGCAGCCAAGAAGGACAGGACACAGATACGCAGTATTTT	TRBJ2-3	TRBD1	TRBV3-1/TRBV3-2	NA
CASSYFGPHEQFF	NA	TRBJ2-1	NA	TRBV6-2/TRBV6-3	few
CAWGPFQGLSREQYF	TGTGCCTGGGGGCCTTTTCAGGGCCTTTCCCGCGAGCAGTACTTC	TRBJ2-7	NA	TRBV30	NA
CASSYSLGEVTDTQYF	TGTGCCAGCAGTTACTCGTTAGGAGAGGTGACAGATACGCAGTATTTT	TRBJ2-3	NA	TRBV6-5	NA
CASSPAGAGRMNTEAFF	TGTGCCAGCTCACCGGCGGGAGCGGGGCGGATGAACACTGAAGCTTTCTTT	TRBJ1-1	NA	TRBV18	NA
CASSPGQDHDSVF	TGTGCCAGCAGTCCCGGACAGGATCACGACTCAGTATTT	TRBJ1-1	TRBD1	TRBV28	NA
CAISESTVSNQPQHF	TGTGCCATCAGTGAGTCGACAGTCTCCAATCAGCCCCAGCATTTT	TRBJ1-5	NA	TRBV10-3	NA
CASSGRGAATEAFF	TGTGCCAGCAGCGGCAGGGGGGCCGCCACTGAAGCTTTCTTT	TRBJ1-1	TRBD1	TRBV2	NA
CASSPTDYNNEQFF	TGTGCCAGCAGCCCAACGGACTATAACAATGAGCAGTTCTTC	TRBJ2-1	NA	TRBV3-1/TRBV3-2	NA
CASTSEDRRGTAFF	TGCGCCAGCACCTCTGAGGACAGGAGGGGGACAGCTTTCTTT	TRBJ1-1	TRBD1	TRBV10-2	NA
CSVEPGQGGNTIYF	TGCAGCGTTGAACCGGGACAGGGCGGAAACACCATATATTTT	TRBJ1-3	TRBD1	TRBV29-1	once
CASSYSRDRETPNYGYTF	TGTGCCAGCAGTTACTCGAGGGACAGGGAGACTCCTAACTATGGCTACACCTTC	TRBJ1-2	TRBD1	TRBV6-2/TRBV6-3	NA
CASSSLMTDSNEKLFF	TGTGCCAGCAGCTCACTTATGACAGATTCTAATGAAAAACTGTTTTTT	TRBJ1-4	NA	TRBV11-2	NA
CASSRTGTATEAFF	TGTGCCAGCAGCCGAACCGGGACAGCCACTGAAGCTTTCTTT	TRBJ1-1	TRBD1	TRBV3-1/TRBV3-2	NA
CASSMYGRAGLRAQPQHF	TGTGCCAGTAGTATGTACGGGCGGGCAGGTTTGAGGGCCCAGCCCCAGCATTTT	TRBJ1-5	NA	TRBV19	NA
CASSHPPGTGMNTEAFF	TGCGCCAGCAGCCACCCCCCAGGGACAGGGATGAACACTGAAGCTTTCTTT	TRBJ1-1	TRBD1	TRBV4-3	NA
CASSIFPSRGNQPQHF	TGTGCCAGTAGTATATTCCCCTCGAGGGGCAATCAGCCCCAGCATTTT	TRBJ1-5	NA	TRBV19	NA
CASSYGTPETGELFF	TGTGCCAGCAGCTACGGGACACCTGAAACCGGGGAGCTGTTTTTT	TRBJ2-2	NA	TRBV7-3	NA
CASSLLVGAHEQYF	TGTGCCAGCAGCTTACTCGTAGGAGCCCACGAGCAGTACTTC	TRBJ2-7	NA	TRBV7-2	NA
CASCPPGTDTQYF	TGTGCCAGCTGCCCTCCGGGCACAGATACGCAGTATTTT	TRBJ2-3	NA	TRBV6-6	NA
CAWSRAGDQPQHF	TGTGCCTGGAGCAGGGCAGGTGATCAGCCCCAGCATTTT	TRBJ1-5	NA	TRBV30	NA
CASSAETGGLRTDTQYF	TGCGCCAGCAGCGCGGAAACAGGGGGCTTGCGCACAGATACGCAGTATTTT	TRBJ2-3	TRBD1	TRBV5-1	NA
CASSPLDRDLGGYTF	TGTGCCAGCAGCCCACTGGACAGGGATCTGGGTGGCTACACCTTC	TRBJ1-2	TRBD1	TRBV27	NA
CATQSYEQYF	TGTGCCACCCAGTCCTACGAGCAGTACTTC	TRBJ2-7	NA	TRBV6-6	NA
CASSFLQGAPYEQYF	TGTGCCAGCAGCTTTCTACAGGGGGCCCCCTACGAGCAGTACTTC	TRBJ2-7	TRBD1	TRBV5-4	NA
CASSIAEQKWNTGELFF	TGTGCCAGTAGTATAGCGGAACAGAAATGGAACACCGGGGAGCTGTTTTTT	TRBJ2-2	NA	TRBV19	NA
CASSVDRGLETQYF	TGTGCCAGCAGCGTAGACAGGGGTTTAGAGACCCAGTACTTC	TRBJ2-5	TRBD1	TRBV9	once
CASSQSRDTQYF	TGTGCCAGCAGCCAATCTCGAGATACGCAGTATTTT	TRBJ2-3	NA	TRBV16	NA
CASSPGTGDWYQPQHF	TGTGCCAGCAGCCCCGGGACAGGGGATTGGTATCAGCCCCAGCATTTT	TRBJ1-5	TRBD1	TRBV5-8	NA
CASSPDRGMGYTF	TGTGCCAGCTCACCAGACAGGGGAATGGGCTACACCTTC	TRBJ1-2	TRBD1	TRBV18	NA
CASGLGTSGRAGEQFF	TGTGCTAGTGGTCTGGGGACTAGCGGGAGGGCTGGTGAGCAGTTCTTC	TRBJ2-1	TRBD2	TRBV12-5	NA
CASSYPREYQPQHF	TGTGCCAGCAGTTACCCCAGGGAATATCAGCCCCAGCATTTT	TRBJ1-5	NA	TRBV6-2/TRBV6-3	NA
CASSPTIYTEAFF	TGTGCCAGCAGTCCCACAATTTACACTGAAGCTTTCTTT	TRBJ1-1	NA	TRBV2	NA
CASSVPGTGTGYTF	TGTGCCAGTAGTGTTCCCGGGACAGGGACTGGCTACACCTTC	TRBJ1-2	TRBD1	TRBV19	few
CASSPTGTGGVKNIQYF	TGTGCCAGCAGCCCCACCGGGACAGGGGGCGTCAAAAACATTCAGTACTTC	TRBJ2-4	TRBD1	TRBV27	NA
CASSLAPGINQPQHF	TGTGCCAGCAGCTTAGCGCCCGGGATCAATCAGCCCCAGCATTTT	TRBJ1-5	NA	TRBV7-2	NA
CASRGQPNQPQHF	TGTGCCAGCCGTGGACAGCCCAATCAGCCCCAGCATTTT	TRBJ1-5	NA	TRBV6-6	NA
CATQAGGVNEQFF	TGTGCCACCCAAGCGGGAGGGGTAAATGAGCAGTTCTTC	TRBJ2-1	TRBD2	TRBV10-3	NA
CASSYSANGNYGYTF	TGTGCCAGCAGTTACTCTGCCAACGGGAACTATGGCTACACCTTC	TRBJ1-2	NA	TRBV6-5	NA
CASSSLGQNYGYTF	TGCGCCAGCAGCTCACTGGGACAGAACTATGGCTACACCTTC	TRBJ1-2	TRBD1	TRBV5-1	NA
CASSPPNLDTEAFF	TGTGCCAGCTCACCACCAAACCTAGACACTGAAGCTTTCTTT	TRBJ1-1	NA	TRBV18	once
CASSPGQGTYEQYF	TGTGCCAGCAGCCCGGGACAGGGGACCTACGAGCAGTACTTC	TRBJ2-7	TRBD1	TRBV3-1/TRBV3-2	NA
CASSGGGYSTDTQYF	TGCGCCAGCAGTGGCGGGGGGTATAGCACAGATACGCAGTATTTT	TRBJ2-3	TRBD2	TRBV10-1	NA